This TCR beta chain was retrieved from a study of blood T cell repertoires in COVID-19. About the research overall: Acute-phase and convalescent COVID-19 samples originated in the United States, Italy and Spain. The analysed material was cDNA or gDNA that came from T cells, B-cell-depleted T cells, or PBMCs.

Deletions cut 3 bases from V and 6 bases from J, with 12 bases between. The CDR3 length is 13 residues. Looked up from germline, CDR1 is DFQATT and CDR2 is SNEGSKA (reference sequence). Sequenced by immunoSEQ multiplex PCR; TCRdb stores in-frame clones only, minus some. Of about 190,000 clones in the sample, approximately 79% were seen once. This sequence joins TRBV20-1 and TRBJ2-1; weak D call: TRBD2 (5 bases). The specimen was peripheral blood. The origin of this receptor is a man between 45 and 60 years old who had recovered from COVID-19. The CDR3 nucleotides are TGCAGTGCTAGTGACGGGAACCCCAATGAGCAGTTCTTC. Amino acid sequence: CSASDGNPNEQFF.